These T cell receptor beta chains were read from a single sample in a study of blood T cell repertoires in COVID-19. Clones were sequenced by immunoSEQ multiplex PCR, and TCRdb holds only the in-frame ones, with some missing. The sample has some 15,000 clones, about four fifths seen once; the top ten hold roughly an eighth. Material for sequencing was peripheral blood. Source of these receptors: a man aged 55 to 69 with acute or convalescent COVID-19. The conserved cysteine and the conserved F or W are not part of the CDR3 here.

TRBV3-1/TRBV3-2	ASSQDWGSGRGNTGELF
TRBV10-3	AISPHTVNTEAF
TRBV5-1	ASSFSGGAYEQY
TRBV27	ASSLNLLSPSYEQY
TRBV7-2	ASSLGTGSTDTQY
TRBV9	ASSVVGGSSSGNTIY
TRBV30	AWSAQNPNGYT
TRBV6-6	ATMDRGLVGNQPQH
TRBV19	ASSETPYNSPLH
TRBV14	ASSQTGPNTGELF
TRBV4-3	ASSPQQGSEAF
TRBV6-6	ASRTNRGLSTEAF
TRBV10-3	AIRVGDSLNTIY
TRBV7-2	ASSIGGRTGDSGANVLT
TRBV2	ASTSIWGTGVLNTEAF
TRBV3-1/TRBV3-2	ASSRLGGTNEKLF
TRBV9	ASSGDLYNEQF
TRBV7-6	ASSAGPGQGHYGYT
TRBV19	ASSSQGFSGNQPQH
TRBV7-6	ASSLEAFQGGQETQY
TRBV5-1	ASSPNAGLIYEQY
TRBV7-2	ASSLTGTDTYEQY